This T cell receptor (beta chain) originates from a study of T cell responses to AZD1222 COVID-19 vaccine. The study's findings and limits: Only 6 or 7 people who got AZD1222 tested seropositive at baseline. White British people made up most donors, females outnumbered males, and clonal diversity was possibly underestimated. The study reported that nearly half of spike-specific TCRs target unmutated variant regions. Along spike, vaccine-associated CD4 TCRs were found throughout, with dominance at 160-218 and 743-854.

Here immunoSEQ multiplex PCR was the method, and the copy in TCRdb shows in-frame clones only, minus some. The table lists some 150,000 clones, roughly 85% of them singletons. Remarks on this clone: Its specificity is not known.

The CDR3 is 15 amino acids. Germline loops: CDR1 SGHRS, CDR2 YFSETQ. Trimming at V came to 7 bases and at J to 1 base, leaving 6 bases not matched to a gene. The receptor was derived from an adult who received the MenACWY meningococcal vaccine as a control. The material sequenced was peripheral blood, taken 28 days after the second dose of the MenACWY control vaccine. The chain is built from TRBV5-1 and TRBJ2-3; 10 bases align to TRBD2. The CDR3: CASLLGLAGTDTQYF. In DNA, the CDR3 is TGCGCCAGCCTCCTCGGACTAGCGGGCACAGATACGCAGTATTTT. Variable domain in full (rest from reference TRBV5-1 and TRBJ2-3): KAGVTQTPRYLIKTRGQQVTLSCSPISGHRSVSWYQQTPGQGLQFLFEYFSETQRNKGNFPGRFSGRQFSNSRSEMNVSTLELGDSALYLCASLLGLAGTDTQYFGPGTRLTVL.